One sample yielded the 28 T cell receptor beta chains listed below, sequenced in a study of T cells in Graves' hyperthyroidism and ophthalmopathy. The TCR beta CDR3 regions underwent amplification using RNA transcripts as the source. First-round RT-PCR with HTBI primers amplified the TCR CDR3 region. TCRdb ran MiXCR on the multiplex PCR reads and lists one entry per CDR3 protein. The sample lists 490,000 or so distinct CDR3 sequences; less than 20% were seen once. The sample taken for sequencing was blood. Source of these receptors: a middle-aged man with Graves' ophthalmopathy.

There are many counts of this clonotype. DNA for the CDR3: TGTGCCTGGACCCTGGTAGCGGGTGAGACCCAGTACTTC. Translation: CAWTLVAGETQYF. The chain links TRBV30 to TRBJ2-5; 7 positions agree with TRBD2. The J segment lost 5 bases and the V segment lost 4 bases, leaving 7 bases of the junction unmatched. This CDR3 contains 13 residues. The germline CDR1 and CDR2 sequences are GTSNPN and SVGIG (reference sequence). The variable domain in full, with the rest retrieved from reference TRBV30 and TRBJ2-5, is SQTIHQWPATLVQPVGSPLSLECTVEGTSNPNLYWYRQAAGRGLQLLFYSVGIGQISSEVPQNLSASRPQDRQFILSSKKLLLSDSGFYLCAWTLVAGETQYFGPGTRLLVL.

This clonotype has a handful of counts. The chain employs TRBV20-1 and TRBJ2-7; the D gene is possibly TRBD2 (5 bases). Trimming left V 1 base short and J 4 bases short, with 11 bases between. The CDR3 runs to 13 residues. Germline V gene sequence: CDR1 DFQATT, CDR2 SNEGSKA (reference sequence). The DNA of the CDR3 is TGCAGTGCTAGAGGGGATAGCGCTTACGAGCAGTACTTC. It is translated as CSARGDSAYEQYF.

This clonotype was seen many times. The chain carries TRBV12-3 or TRBV12-4 and TRBJ2-7; 14 nucleotides agree with TRBD2. The CDR3 extends over 16 amino acids. V trimming: 5 bases; J trimming: 5 bases; junction bases outside the gene matches: 8. The CDR3 region has the DNA TGTGCCAGCAGTCCCGGGACTAGCGGGAGCTTCCACGAGCAGTACTTC. As protein: CASSPGTSGSFHEQYF.

In this sample, this clonotype turned up a few times. The J gene is TRBJ1-2, the V gene TRBV5-1; 7 bases map to TRBD1. The CDR3 loop spans 15 amino acids. The junction had 9 bases not matched to a gene; V was cut back by 0 bases and J by 7 bases. Germline-derived CDR1 and CDR2 are SGHRS and YFSETQ. The CDR3 DNA follows: TGCGCCAGCAGCTTGGCGACAGGGCAAGAACGTGGCTACACCTTC. Translation: CASSLATGQERGYTF.

This clonotype was counted between two and nine times. The genes are TRBV9 and TRBJ2-7; D possibly uses TRBD1 or TRBD2 (5 bases each). Trimming removed 0 bases at V and 5 bases at J, with 9 bases between. The germline CDR1 and CDR2 sequences are SGDLS and YYNGEE. The CDR3 covers 13 residues. The CDR3 region is CASSVGDGDEQYF. The DNA for the CDR3 is TGTGCCAGCAGCGTAGGGGACGGGGACGAGCAGTACTTC. Full variable domain (outside the CDR3, taken from reference TRBV9 and TRBJ2-7): DSGVTQTPKHLITATGQRVTLRCSPRSGDLSVYWYQQSLDQGLQFLIQYYNGEERAKGNILERFSAQQFPDLHSELNLSSLELGDSALYFCASSVGDGDEQYFGPGTRLTVT.

V and J are TRBV6-9 and TRBJ2-2, with D hard to call. The V end lost 4 bases, the J end lost 6 bases, and 9 bases lay between the germline ends. In germline, CDR1 is MNHGY, CDR2 SVAAGI. The CDR3 spans 13 residues. The CDR3 DNA sequence: TGTGCCAGCAGTTTCCTACTGGCCGGGGAGCTGTTTTTT. Translating gives CASSFLLAGELFF.

This rearrangement joins TRBV10-3 to TRBJ2-7; D call uncertain. CDR3 length: 12 residues. V was clipped by 4 bases and J by 3 bases, with 7 bases between them. Germline lookup yields CDR1 ENHRY and CDR2 SYGVKD. CDR3 sequence reads: CAISGADYEQYF. The CDR3 nucleotides read TGTGCCATCAGTGGGGCAGACTACGAGCAGTACTTC.

This clonotype came up many times. This chain connects TRBV7-9 to TRBJ1-1; 8 bases line up with TRBD1. The junction had 6 bases not matched to a gene; V was cut back by 3 bases and J by 6 bases. The CDR3 consists of 14 residues. Per germline, CDR1 SEHNR and CDR2 FQNEAQ (reference sequence). The CDR3 sequence: CASSFGQGLAEAFF. DNA of the CDR3: TGTGCCAGCAGCTTTGGACAGGGTTTGGCTGAAGCTTTCTTT.

This clonotype was seen repeatedly, ten times or more. This chain links TRBV3-1 with TRBJ2-1, with 11 bases that match TRBD1. The junction had 1 base not matched to a gene; V was cut back by 3 bases and J by 3 bases. The CDR3 covers 15 residues. Germline CDR1 LGHDT, CDR2 YNNKEL (reference sequence). CDR3 residues: CASSQGQGVYNEQFF. The CDR3 nucleotides are TGTGCCAGCAGCCAGGGACAGGGGGTCTACAATGAGCAGTTCTTC.

This clonotype occurred many times. V and J are TRBV30 and TRBJ1-2, with 9 bases lining up with TRBD1. Germline lookup yields CDR1 GTSNPN and CDR2 SVGIG (reference sequence). Germline trimming cut 3 bases from V and 4 bases from J; bases unmatched to any gene: 3. The CDR3 has 13 residues. The CDR3 reads CAWRTGGAYGYTF. CDR3 nucleotides: TGTGCCTGGAGAACAGGGGGCGCCTATGGCTACACCTTC.

The V gene is TRBV2, the J gene TRBJ1-6, with D maybe TRBD1 (5 bases). V gave up 7 bases and J gave up 7 bases, with 14 bases separating them. Germline lookup yields CDR1 SNHLY and CDR2 FYNNEI. This CDR3 has 14 residues. The CDR3: CASTPGGGNSPLHF. For the CDR3, the DNA is TGTGCCAGCACCCCCGGGGGAGGGAATTCACCCCTCCACTTT.

This clonotype has a count of ten or more. This rearrangement joins TRBV30 to TRBJ2-3; tentative D call: TRBD1 (5 bases). Germline loops: CDR1 GTSNPN, CDR2 SVGIG (reference sequence). This CDR3 has 13 amino acids. The ends were cut back, 4 bases at V and 2 bases at J, with 10 bases in the middle. The CDR3 bases are TGTGCCTGGACAGGGTCTTTCACAGATACGCAGTATTTT. It encodes CAWTGSFTDTQYF.

About this clonotype itself: This could be a read error, since a much larger clone is one nucleotide away. The chain links TRBV2 to TRBJ2-1; 7 bases map to TRBD2. From germline, CDR1 is SNHLY and CDR2 FYNNEI. The J segment lost 13 bases and the V segment lost 7 bases, leaving 19 bases of the junction unmatched. This CDR3 region has 15 residues. CDR3 DNA sequence: TGTGCCAGCATACTAGGGACTTCGGTGCGGGAGACCCAGTTCTTC. It encodes CASILGTSVRETQFF.

This clonotype was observed a few times. The chain couples TRBV15 to TRBJ1-4; D remains ambiguous. The V gene lost 0 bases and the J gene lost 0 bases, with 8 bases spanning the gap. The CDR3 is 16 amino acids. Germline V gene lookup returns CDR1 LNHNV and CDR2 YYDKDF (reference sequence). The CDR3 region has the DNA TGTGCCACCAGCAGAGACAAGATTGCAACTAATGAAAAACTGTTTTTT. Protein sequence: CATSRDKIATNEKLFF.

This clonotype appeared many times. The chain employs TRBV3-1 and TRBJ1-6; the match to TRBD1 covers 8 bases. CDR1 is LGHDT and CDR2 is YNNKEL in the germline V gene (reference sequence). The CDR3 loop spans 15 amino acids. J was trimmed by 7 bases and V by 4 bases; bases with no gene match: 6. The CDR3 nucleotides are TGTGCCAGCAGCCTCGGACAGGGTCTGAATTCACCCCTCCACTTT. This sequence encodes CASSLGQGLNSPLHF.

This clonotype came up many times. This rearrangement joins TRBV18 to TRBJ2-1; possibly TRBD2 for D (5 bases). CDR1 KGHSH and CDR2 LQKENI come from the germline V gene. The CDR3 totals 15 residues. The ends were cut back, 2 bases at V and 2 bases at J, with 10 bases in the middle. Written as DNA, the CDR3 is TGTGCCAGCTCACCAGGGGAGAATGCCTACAATGAGCAGTTCTTC. Its protein product is CASSPGENAYNEQFF.

Worth noting for this clonotype: At one end the junction does not follow the germline gene, possibly because of a read error. The chain employs TRBV19 and TRBJ1-5; the D gene is possibly TRBD1 (6 bases). The CDR3 spans 14 residues. CDR1 and CDR2 (germline): LNHDA, SQIVND (reference sequence). In nucleotides, the CDR3 is TGTGCCAGTAGCCCCGGGGGGCTCAATCAACCCCAGCATTTT. Translated: CASSPGGLNQPQHF.

The gene calls are TRBV20-1 and TRBJ2-1; TRBD2 matches 10 bases. Germline CDR1 and CDR2: DFQATT and SNEGSKA (reference sequence). The CDR3 covers 20 residues. The V and J ends lost 5 bases and 0 bases, in that order; junction bases with no gene match: 19. CDR3 sequence (DNA): TGCAGTGCTCCCCCCTTGCGTGGGCTAGCGGGAGCCAGCTCCTACAATGAGCAGTTCTTC. Translation gives CSAPPLRGLAGASSYNEQFF.

The rearrangement links TRBV7-6 to TRBJ2-5, with D possibly being TRBD2 (5 bases). CDR1 SGHVS and CDR2 FNYEAQ come from the germline V gene. This CDR3 is 15 amino acids long. V was pared by 5 bases and J by 1 base, with 14 bases between. CDR3: CASSPTTRGQETQYF. For the CDR3, the DNA is TGTGCCAGCAGCCCCACCACCCGGGGCCAAGAGACCCAGTACTTC. Using reference TRBV7-6 and TRBJ2-5 for the parts outside the CDR3, the full variable domain is GAGVSQSPRYKVTKRGQDVALRCDPISGHVSLYWYRQALGQGPEFLTYFNYEAQQDKSGLPNDRFSAERPEGSISTLTIQRTEQRDSAMYRCASSPTTRGQETQYFGPGTRLLVL.

The rearrangement joins TRBV2 to TRBJ2-2; D remains unclear. CDR1 and CDR2 (germline): SNHLY, FYNNEI. The CDR3 is made up of 14 amino acids. V lost 8 bases, J lost 2 bases, and 12 bases lay in between. CDR3 sequence (DNA): TGTGCCAGCTCAAGTCCATATAACACCGGGGAGCTGTTTTTT. This translates into CASSSPYNTGELFF.

The table lists this clonotype with a few counts. V is TRBV20-1 and J is TRBJ2-5, with 7 bases aligning to TRBD2. J was trimmed by 4 bases and V by 1 base; bases with no gene match: 12. Germline CDR1 DFQATT, CDR2 SNEGSKA (reference sequence). This CDR3 spans 16 amino acids. CDR3 sequence reads: CSARASGPIRGETQYF. CDR3 sequence (DNA): TGCAGTGCTAGAGCTAGCGGCCCTATTAGGGGAGAGACCCAGTACTTC.

This clonotype was picked up many times. The gene calls are TRBV6-5 and TRBJ2-7; 9 bases are shared with TRBD1. The CDR3 loop spans 15 amino acids. Trimming took 2 bases from V and 2 from J; bases not matched to a gene: 4. Germline V lookup: CDR1 MNHEY, CDR2 SVGAGI. In DNA form, the CDR3 reads TGTGCCAGCAGTTACACCGGGACAGGGACCTACGAGCAGTACTTC. It is translated as CASSYTGTGTYEQYF.

The genes are TRBV7-9 and TRBJ1-2; D gene uncertain. V was clipped by 0 bases and J by 4 bases, with 9 bases between them. The CDR3 has 14 residues. The germline gives CDR1 SEHNR, CDR2 FQNEAQ (reference sequence). The CDR3 nucleotides read TGTGCCAGCAGCTTAGCGACCCTCCTCTATGGCTACACCTTC. It specifies CASSLATLLYGYTF.

There are many counts of this clonotype. The chain uses TRBV19 and TRBJ1-1; possible D gene TRBD1, 5 bases. This CDR3 has 14 residues. Germline CDR1 is LNHDA and CDR2 is SQIVND (reference sequence). V was cut by 5 bases and J by 1 base, with 11 bases left in between. For the CDR3, the DNA is TGTGCCAGTAGTGTCCAGGGAGGGAACACTGAAGCTTTCTTT. Protein sequence: CASSVQGGNTEAFF.

The chain links TRBV5-1 to TRBJ2-7, with 7 bases identical to TRBD2. Germline V gives CDR1 SGHRS, CDR2 YFSETQ. The CDR3 length is 14 residues. V lost 5 bases to trimming and J lost 0 bases; unmatched junction nucleotides: 5. CDR3 in amino acids: CASRSAGFSYEQYF. Written as DNA, the CDR3 is TGCGCCAGCAGATCAGCGGGATTCTCCTACGAGCAGTACTTC.

The chain joins TRBV4-2 to TRBJ2-1, with TRBD2 matching over 10 bases. J lost 1 base, V lost 0 bases, and 3 bases had no gene match. This CDR3 is 17 amino acids long. Germline V gene data show CDR1 as LGHNA and CDR2 as YNFKEQ. CDR3 DNA: TGTGCCAGCAGCCAAGACCTACTAGCGGGGTCCTACAATGAGCAGTTCTTC. Translating it yields CASSQDLLAGSYNEQFF.

This clonotype has ten or more counts. This rearrangement joins TRBV7-2 to TRBJ1-1; 7 positions agree with TRBD1. Germline loops: CDR1 SGHTA, CDR2 FQGNSA. The CDR3 runs 12 residues. The ends lost 5 bases at V and 9 bases at J; junction bases unmatched: 6. The CDR3 is CASSVRGGKAFF. CDR3 DNA sequence: TGTGCCAGCAGCGTCAGGGGGGGAAAAGCTTTCTTT.

A note on this clonotype: A much bigger clone sits one base away, suggesting this may be a read error. The CDR3 spells CANSPLAGGPQETQYF. In nucleotides, the CDR3 is TGTGCCAACTCACCTTTAGCGGGAGGTCCCCAAGAGACCCAGTACTTC. The chain joins TRBV18 to TRBJ2-5; 10 bases agree with TRBD2. Germline CDR1 is KGHSH and CDR2 is LQKENI. The CDR3 consists of 16 residues. The whole variable domain, remainder taken from reference TRBV18 and TRBJ2-5, is NAGVMQNPRHLVRRRGQEARLRCSPMKGHSHVYWYRQLPEEGLKFMVYLQKENIIDESGMPKERFSAEFPKEGPSILRIQQVVRGDSAAYFCANSPLAGGPQETQYFGPGTRLLVL.